Included here is one T cell receptor beta chain sequence, with context. This clonotype has just a few counts. It has no known antigen specificity. Per-base quality was not reported, and no clone a single base away is much larger than it. The library relied on PCR. Sequencing was carried out with an Illumina HiSeq 2500. To reduce PCR and sequencing biases, unique molecular identifiers were incorporated into the TCR beta cDNA libraries. Every 1 to 10 million input T cells yielded 500,000 or so cDNA molecules, meaning each molecule approximated one T cell. The same protocol used for the earlier healthy control dataset was applied to prepare and sequence the patient libraries. Within a given batch, samples were prepared together, multiplexed and sequenced on the same HiSeq lane. On the study's bioinformatics: MIGEC was used to process the raw barcoded reads, and molecular identifier groups with only a single read were discarded before consensus assembly and CDR3 extraction. VDJtools was used for post-analysis of the clonotype tables, with diversity normalized by down-sampling every dataset to the smallest sample size. In repertoire overlap clustering, CDR3 amino acid sequences, but not nucleotide sequences, were matched to correct batch-related cross-sample contamination. The public reads were reanalyzed by TCRdb: fastp trimming at Q25, MiXCR alignment, in-frame beta chains only. Identical CDR3 proteins give one entry, which carries the most common genes and DNA. TCRdb's processing, not the authors' own work, is the source of the V and J calls. In this sample the table shows about 200,000 distinct CDR3 sequences, around 29% of which occur a single time. Roughly 3.4% of the sample goes to the ten largest clones.

This record comes from a study of post-analysis software for immune sequencing data (dated by TCRdb to the mid-2010s). Regarding the research as a whole: Disease courses on record covered relapsing-remitting, secondary progressive and progressive-relapsing multiple sclerosis, though some patients had no subtype annotation. Patient repertoires were compared against roughly 10 previously published healthy control repertoires from donors aged 6 to 25 years. A subset of samples was prepared in parallel using single-end sample barcoding, then pooled and co-amplified after Illumina adapter ligation.

Findings and caveats that apply to the study as a whole: The multiple sclerosis patient group was slightly younger than the control group. Direct clustering with F measure showed strong co-clustering of samples prepared in the same batch, prompting a batch-effect correction. Normalized Chao1 diversity was significantly lower in multiple sclerosis patients than controls, suggesting substantial peripheral T-cell clonal expansion.

TCR beta repertoires were profiled from peripheral blood of 13 young patients with multiple sclerosis to demonstrate the VDJtools post-analysis software. The patients with multiple sclerosis were children and adolescents between about 6 and 15 years of age. The sequence derives from a girl between 2 and 17 years old with multiple sclerosis. Material for sequencing was blood.

The CDR3 corresponds to CASSQTGWAYEQYF. The nucleotide sequence is TGTGCCAGCAGCCAGACAGGGTGGGCCTACGAGCAGTACTTC. This sequence uses TRBV13 and TRBJ2-7, and 7 bases in between align with TRBD1. CDR1 and CDR2 (PRHDT, FYEKMQ) derive from the germline V gene (reference sequence). The CDR3 contains 14 residues, cysteine and phenylalanine counted. Left in the record is the CDR3 DNA by itself, 42 bases read in frame from the first base. V is trimmed back by 5 bases and J by 2 bases, and the junction contains 6 bases that no gene match accounts for.